The clone carrying this T cell receptor (beta chain) has just a few counts. The data belong to a study of Graves' ophthalmopathy and Graves' hyperthyroidism. RNA transcripts were the source from which TCR beta CDR3 regions were amplified. Second-round multiplex PCR came after first-round RT-PCR with HTBI primers. TCRdb re-analysed the multiplex PCR reads in MiXCR, keeping a single row per CDR3 protein. The sample lists around 1.1 million distinct CDR3 sequences, approximately 35% occurring once. Per germline, CDR1 MNHEY and CDR2 SVGAGI. This CDR3 comprises 16 residues. Trimming stripped 6 bases from V and 3 bases from J, with 20 bases between.

This sequence was found in an adult man with Graves' hyperthyroidism. The chain links TRBV6-5 to TRBJ1-2; D remains unclear. The specimen was peripheral blood or thyroid tissue (not recorded which). CDR3 sequence reads: CASSLTGGLDHYGYTF. Written as DNA, the CDR3 is TGTGCCAGCAGCCTTACCGGCGGGCTCGACCACTATGGCTACACCTTC.